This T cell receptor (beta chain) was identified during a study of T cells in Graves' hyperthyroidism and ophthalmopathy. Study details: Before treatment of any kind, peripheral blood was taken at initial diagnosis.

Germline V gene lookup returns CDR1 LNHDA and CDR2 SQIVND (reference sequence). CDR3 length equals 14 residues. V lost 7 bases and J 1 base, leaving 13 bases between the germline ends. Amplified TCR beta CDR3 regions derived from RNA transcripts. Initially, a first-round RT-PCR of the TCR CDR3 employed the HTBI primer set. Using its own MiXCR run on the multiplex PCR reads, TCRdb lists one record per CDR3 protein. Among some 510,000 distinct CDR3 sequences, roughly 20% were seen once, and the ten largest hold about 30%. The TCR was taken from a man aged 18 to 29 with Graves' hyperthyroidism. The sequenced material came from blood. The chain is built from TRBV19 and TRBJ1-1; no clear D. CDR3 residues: CASTASGWNTEAFF. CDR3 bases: TGTGCCAGTACCGCCTCGGGCTGGAACACTGAAGCTTTCTTT. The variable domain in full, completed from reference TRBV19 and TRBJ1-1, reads DGGITQSPKYLFRKEGQNVTLSCEQNLNHDAMYWYRQDPGQGLRLIYYSQIVNDFQKGDIAEGYSVSREKKESFPLTVTSAQKNPTAFYLCASTASGWNTEAFFGQGTRLTVV.